The 8 T cell receptor beta chains given below trace back to one sample, sequenced in a study of T-cell memory formation after mild COVID-19. TCRdb re-derived calls from the 5' RACE reads in MiXCR, one entry per CDR3 protein. The repertoire has some 320,000 distinct CDR3 sequences, roughly an eighth of them found once; the top ten carry roughly a fifth. The sequenced sample consisted of PBMCs or a T cell subset sorted from them (not recorded which). The source is a man younger than 30 who had mild COVID-19 (a few samples of this study predate the infection). Cell type and time point are not known.

The V call is TRBV24-1, the J call TRBJ1-5, with TRBD1 identical over 7 bases. The germline V gene has CDR1 KGHDR and CDR2 SFDVKD. CDR3 size: 15 residues. The V and J ends lost 3 bases and 6 bases, in that order; junction bases with no gene match: 7. CDR3 residues: CATSDPTGAGQPQHF. CDR3 nucleotide sequence: TGTGCCACCAGTGATCCCACAGGGGCCGGTCAGCCCCAGCATTTT.

In this sample, this clonotype turned up a few times. The chain links TRBV12-3 or TRBV12-4 to TRBJ2-7; perhaps D is TRBD1 or TRBD2 (8 bases each). The CDR3 is 20 residues long. The V gene lost 4 bases and the J gene lost 0 bases, with 28 bases spanning the gap. The CDR3 DNA reads TGTGCCAGCAGTTACCGGGGACAGGATTCACTAGCGGTGAACTCCTACGAGCAGTACGTC. Protein sequence: CASSYRGQDSLAVNSYEQYV.

This clonotype was counted at least ten times. This sequence joins TRBV7-2 and TRBJ2-3; 8 positions agree with TRBD2. J was trimmed by 1 base and V by 4 bases; bases with no gene match: 4. The CDR3 has 15 residues. Germline CDR1 SGHTA, CDR2 FQGNSA. The CDR3 DNA is TGTGCCAGCAGCTCCATAGCGGGGCGCACAGATACGCAGTATTTT. The encoded protein is CASSSIAGRTDTQYF.

Ten or more counts support this clonotype. This rearrangement joins TRBV11-2 to TRBJ1-1, with 8 bases fitting TRBD1. The CDR3 is made up of 12 amino acids. CDR1 is SGHAT and CDR2 is FQNNGV in the germline V gene. V was pared by 5 bases and J by 5 bases, with 1 base of the junction left unmatched. As DNA, the CDR3 is TGTGCCAGCAGCCGGACAGGGACTGAAGCTTTCTTT. Its translation is CASSRTGTEAFF.

This clonotype was seen only a few times. The chain has TRBV7-3 and TRBJ1-6; possible D gene TRBD1, 6 bases. Germline CDR1 SGHTA, CDR2 FQGTGA. The CDR3 covers 13 residues. V shed 5 bases and J shed 10 bases, with 12 bases lying between them. In DNA, the CDR3 is TGTGCCAGCAGCGCGGACAGTAGATCACCCCTCCACTTT. Amino acids: CASSADSRSPLHF.

This clonotype has a handful of counts. The J gene is TRBJ2-7, the V gene TRBV7-8; the D call may be TRBD1 or TRBD2 (5 bases each). This CDR3 has 15 amino acids. Germline V gives CDR1 SGHVS, CDR2 FQNEAQ. Between the trimmed V and J ends, which lost 4 bases and 3 bases, there was a span of 16 bases. CDR3 DNA: TGTGCCAGCAGCTGGGGGTCTGGGACCGGCTACGAGCAGTACGTC. Protein: CASSWGSGTGYEQYV.

The CDR3 bases are TGTGCCAGCAGCAGGGACGTAGCAAACTCCTATAATTCACCCCTCCACTTT. It translates to CASSRDVANSYNSPLHF. This rearrangement joins TRBV7-2 to TRBJ1-6; D may be TRBD1 (5 bases). The germline gives CDR1 SGHTA, CDR2 FQGNSA. Trimming shortened V by 5 bases and J by 0 bases, and 14 bases separated the two germline ends. CDR3 length: 17 residues.

The genes are TRBV5-1 and TRBJ2-3, with D perhaps given as TRBD1 or TRBD2 (5 bases each). The CDR3 has 16 residues. V shed 9 bases and J shed 2 bases, with 22 bases lying between them. The germline CDR1 and CDR2 sequences are SGHRS and YFSETQ. CDR3 sequence (DNA): TGCGCCACCCATGAGTTAAACGGGGCTCCCACAGATACGCAGTATTTT. Translated, it gives CATHELNGAPTDTQYF.